This TCR beta chain was found in a study of T cell responses to AZD1222 COVID-19 vaccine. Study-level information: Pooled samples include second doses given at about 4 or 12 weeks. Broader study findings: Dominant CD4 TCR responses targeted spike regions 160-218 and 743-854. Baseline serostatus was positive in only a handful of AZD1222 recipients.

For this clone: The target antigen is unknown.

TCRdb's table, derived via immunoSEQ multiplex PCR, lists solely in-frame clones and lacks some. The profile shows 150,000 to 200,000 clones, 75% to 95% of them singletons. CDR1 is LNHDA and CDR2 is SQIVND in the germline V gene (reference sequence). The CDR3 is made up of 14 amino acids. Trimming took off 10 bases at V and 1 base at J, with 14 bases between the two ends. The TCR was taken from an adult in good health. Here the sequenced sample was peripheral blood, taken on day 0 of AZD1222 vaccination. This sequence joins TRBV19 and TRBJ1-5; D is unresolved. DNA for the CDR3: TGTGCCACCCTTTACCAACGGAGCAATCAGCCCCAGCATTTT. Encoded protein: CATLYQRSNQPQHF.